This is a list of T cell receptor beta chains from one sample in a study of cytomegalovirus exposure and HLA in healthy donors. The repertoire was sequenced with immunoSEQ multiplex PCR; TCRdb's copy has only in-frame clones and lacks some. The table includes 150,000 to 200,000 clones, 80% detected once. The specimen was PBMCs. These receptors were collected from a woman aged 35 to 49 in good health and CMV-seronegative. CDR3s include the opening cysteine and the closing phenylalanine or tryptophan. A D gene is named only where the DNA matches it firmly. The size field is filled for only some rows; it gives once, few, many or a size class.

v_call,clone_size,d_call,j_call,cdr3_aa,cdr3_nt
TRBV29-1,-,-,TRBJ1-1,CSVARAVGEAFF,TGCAGCGTTGCGAGAGCGGTTGGTGAAGCTTTCTTT
TRBV29-1,once,-,TRBJ2-5,CSVEPTEETQYF,TGCAGCGTTGAACCCACAGAGGAGACCCAGTACTTC
TRBV6-5,-,-,TRBJ1-3,CASSATSGSGNTIYF,TGTGCCAGCAGTGCAACTAGCGGCTCTGGAAACACCATATATTTT
TRBV14,few,-,TRBJ1-2,CASSQVGGGGYTF,TGTGCCAGCAGCCAAGTTGGAGGAGGGGGCTACACCTTC
TRBV18,-,-,TRBJ2-5,CASSPGRRAQYF,TGTGCCAGCTCCCCGGGGAGAAGGGCCCAGTACTTC
TRBV6-1,few,-,TRBJ1-2,CASNHRVYYGYTF,TGTGCCAGCAACCACAGGGTTTACTATGGCTACACCTTC
TRBV5-4,-,-,TRBJ2-5,CASSLGALPEETQYF,TGTGCCAGCAGCTTGGGGGCCCTCCCCGAGGAGACCCAGTACTTC
TRBV28,-,TRBD2,TRBJ2-7,CASSLVTSGRDEQYF,TGTGCCAGCAGTTTAGTGACTAGCGGGAGGGATGAGCAGTACTTC
TRBV19,few,TRBD2,TRBJ2-1,CASKMGGSSYNEQFF,TGTGCCAGTAAGATGGGGGGGAGCTCCTACAATGAGCAGTTCTTC
TRBV29-1,once,TRBD1,TRBJ2-1,CSVEGAGQGVNEQFF,TGCAGCGTTGAGGGGGCAGGACAGGGGGTCAATGAGCAGTTCTTC
TRBV19,-,-,TRBJ2-6,CASSTSGANVLTF,TGTGCCAGTAGTACTTCTGGGGCCAACGTCCTGACTTTC
TRBV23-1,-,-,TRBJ1-5,CASGGFRPQHF,TGCGCCAGCGGAGGGTTCAGACCCCAGCATTTT
TRBV2,-,TRBD1,TRBJ1-5,CASSDRQGNQPQHF,TGTGCCAGCAGTGATCGACAGGGTAATCAGCCCCAGCATTTT
TRBV9,-,-,TRBJ2-3,CASSVAAAYTDTQYF,TGTGCCAGCAGCGTAGCGGCGGCCTACACAGATACGCAGTATTTT
TRBV6-6,-,TRBD2,TRBJ2-5,CASSYSLAGGETQYF,TGTGCCAGCAGTTACTCCCTAGCGGGGGGTGAGACCCAGTACTTC
TRBV30,-,-,TRBJ1-2,CAWSVTRLGAGGYTF,TGTGCCTGGAGTGTTACCAGGTTGGGGGCCGGAGGCTACACCTTC
TRBV5-1,-,-,TRBJ2-1,CASSRGGDEQFF,TGCGCCAGCAGCCGAGGGGGGGATGAGCAGTTCTTC
TRBV28,-,TRBD1,TRBJ2-7,CASSPPGQVFYEQYF,TGTGCCAGCAGTCCTCCGGGACAGGTTTTCTACGAGCAGTACTTC
TRBV6-1,-,-,TRBJ2-7,CASSEAGHYSEQYF,TGTGCCAGCAGTGAAGCTGGCCATTATTCCGAGCAGTACTTC
TRBV19,-,TRBD1,TRBJ1-2,CASSWDRTYYGYTF,TGTGCCAGTAGTTGGGACAGAACATACTATGGCTACACCTTC
TRBV12-5,-,-,TRBJ1-4,CASGFGGYNEKLFF,TGTGCTAGTGGTTTTGGGGGGTATAATGAAAAACTGTTTTTT
TRBV19,-,-,TRBJ2-2,CASSISQYNTGELFF,TGTGCCAGTAGTATCAGTCAGTATAACACCGGGGAGCTGTTTTTT
TRBV4-1,-,-,TRBJ2-7,CASSQPAGNSYEQYF,TGCGCCAGCAGCCAACCGGCAGGGAACTCCTACGAGCAGTACTTC
TRBV4-3,few,-,TRBJ2-1,CASSQAGETYNEQFF,TGCGCCAGCAGCCAAGCCGGGGAAACCTACAATGAGCAGTTCTTC
TRBV6-5,few,-,TRBJ2-7,CASSYSGHLGTYEQYF,TGTGCCAGCAGTTACTCGGGACACCTGGGGACCTACGAGCAGTACTTC
TRBV6-6,-,-,TRBJ2-2,CASRIVQDTGELFF,TGTGCCAGCAGAATTGTACAGGACACCGGGGAGCTGTTTTTT
TRBV14,-,TRBD2,TRBJ2-1,CASSRTSGGVYNEQFF,TGTGCCAGCAGTCGGACTAGCGGGGGGGTCTACAATGAGCAGTTCTTC
TRBV5-4,few,-,TRBJ1-1,CASSSPSSGSEAFF,TGTGCCAGCAGCTCACCCAGTTCAGGAAGTGAAGCTTTCTTT
TRBV10-2,-,TRBD2,TRBJ2-1,CASSEFVAGGKHEQFF,TGCGCCAGCAGTGAGTTCGTAGCGGGAGGGAAGCATGAGCAGTTCTTC
TRBV19,-,TRBD1,TRBJ1-6,CASTGTGGQSPLHF,TGTGCCAGCACTGGGACAGGGGGCCAATCACCCCTCCACTTT
TRBV7-2,-,TRBD1,TRBJ2-3,CASSLDRTGGIDTQYF,TGTGCCAGCAGCTTGGATCGGACAGGGGGCATCGATACGCAGTATTTT
TRBV5-6,-,TRBD2,TRBJ2-3,CASSRATSGGADTQYF,TGTGCCAGCAGTCGAGCTACTAGCGGGGGGGCAGATACGCAGTATTTT
TRBV20-1,-,-,TRBJ2-1,CSAPEGDGMVF,TGCAGTGCGCCCGAGGGGGATGGGATGGTCTTC
TRBV28,once,TRBD1,TRBJ1-3,CAVKKPGQNSGNTIYF,TGTGCCGTCAAAAAGCCGGGACAGAACTCTGGAAACACCATATATTTT
TRBV10-3,few,-,TRBJ2-6,CAISSQGTGANVLTF,TGTGCCATCAGTTCACAGGGAACCGGGGCCAACGTCCTGACTTTC
TRBV5-1,once,TRBD1,TRBJ1-6,CASSQSRQGESPLHF,TGCGCCAGCAGCCAGAGTCGACAGGGGGAATCACCCCTCCACTTT
TRBV27,-,-,TRBJ2-7,CASSFNGYEQYF,TGTGCCAGCAGTTTTAACGGGTACGAGCAGTACTTC
TRBV5-4,-,TRBD1,TRBJ2-3,CASSPRDRGTDTQYF,TGTGCCAGCAGCCCCCGGGACAGGGGGACAGATACGCAGTATTTT
TRBV7-2,-,TRBD1,TRBJ1-2,CASSSGQGAYGYTF,TGTGCCAGCAGCTCCGGACAGGGGGCGTATGGCTACACCTTC
TRBV6-1,-,-,TRBJ2-2,CASSLQVNTGELFF,TGTGCCAGCAGCCTACAGGTGAACACCGGGGAGCTGTTTTTT
TRBV21-1,-,-,TRBJ1-2,CASSKGAGQGADYTF,TGTGCCAGCAGCAAAGGCGCGGGACAGGGGGCTGACTACACCTTC
TRBV7-9,-,TRBD1,TRBJ2-7,CASSLEDRREGSYEQYF,TGTGCCAGCAGCTTAGAGGACAGGCGTGAGGGCTCCTACGAGCAGTACTTC
TRBV19,few,-,TRBJ1-1,CASSIAGGRVGNTEAFF,TGTGCCAGTAGTATCGCGGGGGGCCGGGTCGGGAACACTGAAGCTTTCTTT
TRBV27,-,-,TRBJ1-2,CASRSSLSLRYTF,TGTGCCAGCAGATCCTCCCTTAGTTTGCGCTACACCTTC
TRBV4-1,-,-,TRBJ2-2,CASSQEGTSNTGELFF,TGCGCCAGCAGCCAAGAAGGGACTTCGAACACCGGGGAGCTGTTTTTT